This T cell receptor beta chain was documented in a study of technical replicates of blood from several donors. Method: immunoSEQ multiplex PCR; TCRdb's copy keeps in-frame clones and lacks some. The sample holds about 49,000 clones, roughly 90% seen once. The V gene lost 6 bases and the J gene lost 6 bases, with 12 bases spanning the gap. The germline V gene encodes CDR1 MNHEY and CDR2 SVGAGI. CDR3 size: 12 residues. This TCR derives from a human donor in good health. Some clones in this sample may be carry-over from other donors' samples. What was sequenced was PBMCs. This chain links TRBV6-5 with TRBJ2-7, with a tentative D call TRBD1 (6 bases). In DNA form, the CDR3 reads TGTGCCAGCAGCCCACAGGGTCGCGAGCAGTACTTC. The encoded protein is CASSPQGREQYF.